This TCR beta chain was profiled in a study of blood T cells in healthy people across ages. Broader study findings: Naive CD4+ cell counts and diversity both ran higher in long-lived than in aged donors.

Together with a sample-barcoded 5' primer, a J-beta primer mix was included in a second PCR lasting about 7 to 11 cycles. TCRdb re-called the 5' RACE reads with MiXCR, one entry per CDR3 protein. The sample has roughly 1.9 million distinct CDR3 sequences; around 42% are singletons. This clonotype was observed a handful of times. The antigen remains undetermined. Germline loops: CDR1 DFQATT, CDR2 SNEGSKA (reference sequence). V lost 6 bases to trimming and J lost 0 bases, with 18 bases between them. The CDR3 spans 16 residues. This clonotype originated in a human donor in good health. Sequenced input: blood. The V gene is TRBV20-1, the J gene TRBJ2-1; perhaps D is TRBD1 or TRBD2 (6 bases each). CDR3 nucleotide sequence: TGCAGTGCCCGCCTGGGGGGCAGGGACTCCTACAATGAGCAGTTCTTC. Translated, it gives CSARLGGRDSYNEQFF.